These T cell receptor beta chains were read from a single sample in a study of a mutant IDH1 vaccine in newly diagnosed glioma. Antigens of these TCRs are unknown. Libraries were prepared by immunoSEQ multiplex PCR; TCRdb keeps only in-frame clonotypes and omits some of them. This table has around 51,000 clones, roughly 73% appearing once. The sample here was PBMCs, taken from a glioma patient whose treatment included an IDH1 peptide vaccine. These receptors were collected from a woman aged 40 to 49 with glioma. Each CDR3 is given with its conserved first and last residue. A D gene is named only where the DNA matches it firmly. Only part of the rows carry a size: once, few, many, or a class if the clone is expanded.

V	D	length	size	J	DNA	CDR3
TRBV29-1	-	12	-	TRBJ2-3	TGCAGCGTTGCACCGAGCACAGATACGCAGTATTTT	CSVAPSTDTQYF
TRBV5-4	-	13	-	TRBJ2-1	TGTGCCAGCAGCGCTGGAGGGAACAATGAGCAGTTCTTC	CASSAGGNNEQFF
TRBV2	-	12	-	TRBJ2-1	TGTGCCAGCAGTGATGGGGCCCTTGAGCAGTTCTTC	CASSDGALEQFF
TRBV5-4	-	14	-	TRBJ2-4	TGTGCCAGCAGCTTGGTGGGTCTTAAAAACATTCAGTACTTC	CASSLVGLKNIQYF
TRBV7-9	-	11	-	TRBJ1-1	TGTGCCAGCAGCCGAGGACAGGAAGCTTTCTTT	CASSRGQEAFF
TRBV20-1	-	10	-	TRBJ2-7	TGCAGTGCGGGAGGAGGCGAGCAGTACTTC	CSAGGGEQYF
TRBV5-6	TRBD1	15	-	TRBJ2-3	TGTGCCAGCAGCTTACCGGGACAGGATCTAGATACGCAGTATTTT	CASSLPGQDLDTQYF
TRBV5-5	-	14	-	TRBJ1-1	TGTGCCAGCAGCTTGCCCCAGGATTTTACCGAAGCTTTCTTT	CASSLPQDFTEAFF
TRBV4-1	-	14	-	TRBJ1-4	TGCGCCAGCGGCCCCCATGGTACTAATGAAAAACTGTTTTTT	CASGPHGTNEKLFF
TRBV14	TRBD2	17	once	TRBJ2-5	TGTGCCAGCAGCCAAGGAGGGCGGGGGGCCCTCCAAGAGACCCAGTACTTC	CASSQGGRGALQETQYF
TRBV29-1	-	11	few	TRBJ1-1	TGCAGCGTTGTGCCGACTGTTGAAGCTTTCTTT	CSVVPTVEAFF
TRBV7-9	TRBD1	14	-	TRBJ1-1	TGTGCCAGCAGCCCCCGGGACAGGGGTACTGAAGCTTTCTTT	CASSPRDRGTEAFF
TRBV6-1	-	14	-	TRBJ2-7	TGTGCCAGCAGTCCTGGACACGGACTTTACGAGCAGTACTTC	CASSPGHGLYEQYF
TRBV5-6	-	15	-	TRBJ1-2	TGTGCCAGCAGCGGCGACAGACGTGGGAACTATGGCTACACCTTC	CASSGDRRGNYGYTF
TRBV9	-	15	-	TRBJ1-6	TGTGCCAGCAGCGAAGGGGCGATTAGAATTTCACCCCTCCACTTT	CASSEGAIRISPLHF
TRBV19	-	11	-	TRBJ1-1	TGTGCCAGTAGTATTTTAGGGGAAGCTTTCTTT	CASSILGEAFF
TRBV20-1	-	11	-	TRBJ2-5	TGCAGTGCTAGACTAGCAGAGACCCAGTACTTC	CSARLAETQYF
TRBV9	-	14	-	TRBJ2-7	TGTGCCAGCAGCGTAGAAGGCCGGCCTGGCGAGCAGTACTTC	CASSVEGRPGEQYF
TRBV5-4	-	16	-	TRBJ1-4	TGTGCCAGCAGCTTGTGGGGTGGGGGAACCGATGAAAAACTGTTTTTT	CASSLWGGGTDEKLFF
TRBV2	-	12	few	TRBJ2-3	TGTGCCAGCAGTGAGTATGGGGATACGCAGTATTTT	CASSEYGDTQYF
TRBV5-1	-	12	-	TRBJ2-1	TGCGCCAGCAGCCTACTATACAATGAGCAGTTCTTC	CASSLLYNEQFF
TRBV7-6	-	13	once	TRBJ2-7	TGTGCCAGCAGCTTAAGGGTTACCTACGAGCAGTACTTC	CASSLRVTYEQYF
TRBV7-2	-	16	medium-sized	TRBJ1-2	TGTGCCAGCAGCTCAGGGCAAGGGGGGGCTCTCGATGGCTACACCTTC	CASSSGQGGALDGYTF
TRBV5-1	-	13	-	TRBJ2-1	TGCGCCAGCAGTTCCTGGGACATGGATGAGCAGTTCTTC	CASSSWDMDEQFF
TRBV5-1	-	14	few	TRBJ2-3	TGCGCCAGCAGCGAGATGGGCGGGACAGATACGCAGTATTTT	CASSEMGGTDTQYF
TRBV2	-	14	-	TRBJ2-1	TGTGCCAGCAGTGATCGACTAGTTACCAATGAGCAGTTCTTC	CASSDRLVTNEQFF
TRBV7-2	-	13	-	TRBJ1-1	TGTGCCAGCAGCTTAGAACGCAGGGCTCAAGCTTTCTTT	CASSLERRAQAFF
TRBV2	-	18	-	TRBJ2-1	TGTGCCAGCAGTGAAGCCCTCCGACTCCTCGGTCCGAATAATGAGCAGTTCTTC	CASSEALRLLGPNNEQFF
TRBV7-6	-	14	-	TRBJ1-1	TGTGCCAGCAGCTCCCTTTCGGTAGACACTGAAGCTTTCTTT	CASSSLSVDTEAFF
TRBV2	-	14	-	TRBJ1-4	TGTGCCAGCAGTGAGGGCAGGGGCGGTGAAAAACTGTTTTTT	CASSEGRGGEKLFF
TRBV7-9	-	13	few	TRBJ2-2	TGTGCCAGCAGCTTACTCGGCTCCGGGGAGCTGTTTTTT	CASSLLGSGELFF
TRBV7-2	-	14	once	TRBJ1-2	TGTGCCAGCAGCTTAGGGGCAGGGAACTATGGCTACACCTTC	CASSLGAGNYGYTF
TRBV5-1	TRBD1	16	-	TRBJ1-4	TGCGCCAGCAGCCCATTGACAGGGGGCGGAAATGAAAAACTGTTTTTT	CASSPLTGGGNEKLFF
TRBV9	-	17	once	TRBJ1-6	TGTGCCAGCAGCCCCTCGGGGGGGAGCTCCTATAATTCACCCCTCCACTTT	CASSPSGGSSYNSPLHF
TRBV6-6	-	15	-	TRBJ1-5	TGTGCCAGCAGCCAATTTAAAAAAGGGGCTCAGCCCCAGCATTTT	CASSQFKKGAQPQHF
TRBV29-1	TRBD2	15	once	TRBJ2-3	TGCAGCGCCGACCTCTTAGCGGGGGGGCCGGATACGCAGTATTTT	CSADLLAGGPDTQYF
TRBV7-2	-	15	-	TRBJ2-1	TGTGCCAGCAGCGTCTCAACGGGGGTTTTCAATGAGCAGTTCTTC	CASSVSTGVFNEQFF
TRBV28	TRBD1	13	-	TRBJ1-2	TGTGCCAGCAGGGTACAGGGGTCATCTGGCTACACCTTC	CASRVQGSSGYTF
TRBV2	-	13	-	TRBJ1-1	TGTGCCAGCAGCCGGGGGGCAGGCACTGAAGCTTTCTTT	CASSRGAGTEAFF
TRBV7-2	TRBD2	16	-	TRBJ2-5	TGTGCCAGCAGCTTGTCCTCTAGCGGGGGGTGGGAGACCCAGTACTTC	CASSLSSSGGWETQYF
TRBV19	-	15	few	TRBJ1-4	TGTGCCAGTAATGATCCCCCAGGGAGCGGAGAAAAACTGTTTTTT	CASNDPPGSGEKLFF
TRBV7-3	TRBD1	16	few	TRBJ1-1	TGTGCCAGCAGACTCGAGGGGGCAGGGCAGAACACTGAAGCTTTCTTT	CASRLEGAGQNTEAFF
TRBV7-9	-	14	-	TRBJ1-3	TGTGCCAGCAGCTCGGTCAGGTCTGGAAACACCATATATTTT	CASSSVRSGNTIYF
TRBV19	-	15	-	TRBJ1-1	TGTGCCAGTACCCACCCAGGTGGGGCCGACACTGAAGCTTTCTTT	CASTHPGGADTEAFF
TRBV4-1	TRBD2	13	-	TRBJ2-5	TGCGCCAGCAGCCAAGATCGGGGGGGGACCCAGTACTTC	CASSQDRGGTQYF
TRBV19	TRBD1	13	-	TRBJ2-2	TGTGCCAGTAGTGAACAGGGGCCCGGGGAGCTGTTTTTT	CASSEQGPGELFF
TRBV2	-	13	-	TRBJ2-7	TGTGCCCTCCTGGCGTGGGGATCCTACGAGCAGTACTTC	CALLAWGSYEQYF
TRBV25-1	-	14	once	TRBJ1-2	TGTGCCAGCAGTGGTGTCGGAGCTAACTATGGCTACACCTTC	CASSGVGANYGYTF